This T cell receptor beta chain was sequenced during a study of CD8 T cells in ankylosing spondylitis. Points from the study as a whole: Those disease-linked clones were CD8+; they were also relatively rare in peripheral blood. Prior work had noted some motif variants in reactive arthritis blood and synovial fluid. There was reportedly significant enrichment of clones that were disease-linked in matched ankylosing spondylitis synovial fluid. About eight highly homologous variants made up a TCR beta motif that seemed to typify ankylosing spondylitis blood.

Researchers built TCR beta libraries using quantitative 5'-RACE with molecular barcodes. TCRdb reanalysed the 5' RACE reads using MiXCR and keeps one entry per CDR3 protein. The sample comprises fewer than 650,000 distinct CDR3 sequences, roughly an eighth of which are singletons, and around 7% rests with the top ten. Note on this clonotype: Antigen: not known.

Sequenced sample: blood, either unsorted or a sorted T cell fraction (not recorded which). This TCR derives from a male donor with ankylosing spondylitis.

Here the CDR3 DNA reads TGTGCCAGCAGCCAAGAAATGACCCCCGGGGGCACAGATACGCAGTATTTT. It yields the protein CASSQEMTPGGTDTQYF. The chain carries TRBV4-2 and TRBJ2-3; D is possibly TRBD2 (5 bases). The CDR3 contains 17 residues. Trimming took off 0 bases at V and 1 base at J, with 14 bases between the two ends. Germline V gene lookup returns CDR1 LGHNA and CDR2 YNFKEQ.